This TCR beta chain was observed in a study of blood T cell repertoires in COVID-19. Study at large: Spain, Italy and the United States supplied samples that represented acute and convalescent COVID-19. T cells, B-cell-depleted T cells, or PBMCs supplied cDNA or gDNA.

Per the authors' pipeline: Counts of nucleated cells, estimated from reference gene primer amplification, were obtained. Sequencing used immunoSEQ multiplex PCR; TCRdb keeps in-frame clones, though not all of them. V and J calls and clone size are copied from that table; D and trimming were computed from the DNA. The repertoire holds over 300,000 clones, with 75% to 85% as singletons. This CDR3 contains 14 residues. CDR1 is GTSNPN and CDR2 is SVGIG in the germline V gene (reference sequence). V lost 0 bases to trimming and J lost 3 bases, with 9 bases between them. This chain joins TRBV30 and TRBJ1-5; TRBD1 is a possible D gene (5 bases). This clonotype was obtained from a human donor in a cohort sampled during active COVID-19. Sequencing input: peripheral blood. The CDR3 loop reads CAWSVGVDNQPQHF. The CDR3 nucleotides read TGTGCCTGGAGTGTAGGGGTTGACAATCAGCCCCAGCATTTT.